Below are 18 T cell receptor beta chains sequenced from a single sample in a study of T cells in narcolepsy. Here immunoSEQ multiplex PCR was the method, and the copy in TCRdb shows in-frame clones only, minus some. Among around 25,000 clones, roughly 80% were seen once, and the ten largest hold roughly 0.65%. Sequencing was done on a sample of CD45RA- memory CD4+ T cells from PBMCs. Every receptor here comes from a human donor with narcolepsy.

The chain recombines TRBV18 with TRBJ1-2; maybe TRBD1 (6 bases). Germline loops: CDR1 KGHSH, CDR2 LQKENI. The V end was cut by 1 base, the J end by 2 bases, with 8 bases between. There are 14 residues in the CDR3. CDR3 sequence reads: CASSPLQGNYGYTF. DNA of the CDR3: TGTGCCAGCTCACCACTCCAGGGGAACTATGGCTACACCTTC.

This rearrangement joins TRBV2 to TRBJ2-1, with 9 positions matching TRBD2. CDR1 and CDR2 from the germline V gene are SNHLY and FYNNEI. The ends lost 0 bases at V and 4 bases at J; junction bases unmatched: 10. The CDR3 totals 18 residues. The CDR3 region is CASSEALLAGIPYNEQFF. CDR3 nucleotide sequence: TGTGCCAGCAGTGAAGCGCTTCTAGCGGGGATCCCTTACAATGAGCAGTTCTTC.

The gene calls are TRBV18 and TRBJ1-5, with a possible D match to TRBD1 (5 bases). The germline CDR1 and CDR2 sequences are KGHSH and LQKENI. This CDR3 has 13 residues. V lost 5 bases and J lost 8, with 13 bases in between. In nucleotides, the CDR3 is TGTGCCAGCTCAAGGGGAATTGAAGAGCCCCAGCATTTT. Translated: CASSRGIEEPQHF. Supplemented by reference TRBV18 and TRBJ1-5, the full variable domain reads NAGVMQNPRHLVRRRGQEARLRCSPMKGHSHVYWYRQLPEEGLKFMVYLQKENIIDESGMPKERFSAEFPKEGPSILRIQQVVRGDSAAYFCASSRGIEEPQHFGDGTRLSIL.

This chain connects TRBV5-5 to TRBJ1-3, with D possibly TRBD1 on 6 matching bases. Germline V CDR1 and CDR2: SGHKS, YYEKEE (reference sequence). The V and J ends lost 0 bases and 4 bases respectively, with 11 bases between them. The CDR3 has 15 residues. CDR3: CASSLGGLAGNTIYF. The CDR3 DNA is TGTGCCAGCAGCTTGGGGGGGCTGGCCGGAAACACCATATATTTT. Together with reference TRBV5-5 and TRBJ1-3, the CDR3 gives the full variable domain: DAGVTQSPTHLIKTRGQQVTLRCSPISGHKSVSWYQQVLGQGPQFIFQYYEKEERGRGNFPDRFSARQFPNYSSELNVNALLLGDSALYLCASSLGGLAGNTIYFGEGSWLTVV.

The chain is built from TRBV6-1 and TRBJ2-3; no definite D call. Germline lookup yields CDR1 MNHNS and CDR2 SASEGT. The CDR3 has 12 amino acids. Trimming took off 3 bases at V and 5 bases at J, with 6 bases between the two ends. CDR3 protein: CASSDLVDTQYF. The CDR3 DNA is TGTGCCAGCAGTGACCTTGTAGATACGCAGTATTTT.

This chain uses TRBV7-9 with TRBJ2-5; no clear D. From germline, CDR1 is SEHNR and CDR2 FQNEAQ (reference sequence). The CDR3 loop spans 11 amino acids. Trimming cost V 3 bases and J 5 bases, with 4 bases left between them. The CDR3 here is CASSFTETQYF. The CDR3 DNA follows: TGTGCCAGCAGCTTCACGGAGACCCAGTACTTC.

The genes are TRBV15 and TRBJ2-3; TRBD1 agrees at 9 bases. Trimming at V came to 11 bases and at J to 2 bases, leaving 11 bases not matched to a gene. Germline V gives CDR1 LNHNV, CDR2 YYDKDF (reference sequence). The CDR3 sequence is 15 residues long. The DNA of the CDR3 is TGTGCCTCAGAGCCGGGACAGGGCTTCACAGATACGCAGTATTTT. Its translation is CASEPGQGFTDTQYF.

The V and J genes are TRBV19 and TRBJ1-5; a weak D match, TRBD1 (5 bases). This CDR3 spans 13 amino acids. Germline CDR1 is LNHDA and CDR2 is SQIVND (reference sequence). V was clipped by 6 bases and J by 5 bases, with 11 bases between them. CDR3 residues: CASRPQGYQPQHF. CDR3 coding DNA: TGTGCCAGTAGGCCGCAGGGTTATCAGCCCCAGCATTTT.

The J gene is TRBJ1-2, the V gene TRBV7-2; 8 bases align to TRBD1. Germline assignment: CDR1 SGHTA and CDR2 FQGNSA. With V trimmed by 5 bases and J by 4 bases, 9 bases remained unmatched. The CDR3 sequence is 15 residues long. CDR3 DNA: TGTGCCAGCAGCCGTGCGGGACAGGCCTCCTATGGCTACACCTTC. Translated: CASSRAGQASYGYTF.

The chain combines TRBV11-2 with TRBJ2-5, with 10 bases identical to TRBD2. The J call may be faulty, since TRBJ2-7 better matches the DNA end. The CDR3 consists of 17 residues. The V gene's germline CDR1 is SGHAT and CDR2 FQNNGV. CDR3 DNA: TGTGCCAGCAGCTTAGACGGATTAGCGGGGGGCCGGGGCGAGCAGTACTTC. This translates into CASSLDGLAGGRGEQYF.

This clone showed up just once. V usage is TRBV11-3 and J usage is TRBJ2-7; 11 positions agree with TRBD2. CDR1 is SGHNT and CDR2 is YENEEA in the germline V gene. V dropped 5 bases and J dropped 2; count of bases not matched to a gene: 8. This CDR3 has 16 amino acids. The CDR3: CASSPRLAGTAYEQYF. The CDR3, as DNA: TGTGCCAGCAGCCCCCGACTAGCGGGGACAGCCTACGAGCAGTACTTC.

V gene TRBV9 combines with J gene TRBJ2-7, with TRBD2 matching 11 bases. Per the germline V gene, CDR1 is SGDLS and CDR2 is YYNGEE. V dropped 0 bases and J dropped 2; count of bases not matched to a gene: 4. The CDR3 extends over 16 amino acids. CDR3: CASSVGLAGGPYEQYF. The CDR3 nucleotides are TGTGCCAGCAGCGTAGGCCTAGCGGGAGGACCCTACGAGCAGTACTTC.

The chain carries TRBV5-1 and TRBJ2-3; D not certain. CDR3 length: 14 residues. CDR1 is SGHRS, CDR2 YFSETQ, per germline. Trimming stripped 2 bases from V and 2 bases from J, with 9 bases between. The CDR3 DNA reads TGCGCCAGCAGCTTCTGGTCCCCCACAGATACGCAGTATTTT. Translation gives CASSFWSPTDTQYF. The full variable domain, its missing parts supplied by reference TRBV5-1 and TRBJ2-3, is KAGVTQTPRYLIKTRGQQVTLSCSPISGHRSVSWYQQTPGQGLQFLFEYFSETQRNKGNFPGRFSGRQFSNSRSEMNVSTLELGDSALYLCASSFWSPTDTQYFGPGTRLTVL.

The gene calls are TRBV5-6 and TRBJ2-2; 10 nucleotides line up with TRBD1. V lost 4 bases and J lost 5; bases outside the gene matches: 8. The CDR3 spans 16 residues. Per germline, CDR1 SGHDT and CDR2 YYEEEE. DNA for the CDR3: TGTGCCAGCAGCAATTACGACAGGGGGCAAACCGGGGAGCTGTTTTTT. The encoded protein is CASSNYDRGQTGELFF.

The chain carries TRBV11-2 and TRBJ1-3; 8 positions agree with TRBD1. J gave up 0 bases and V 5 bases, and 15 bases lay outside the gene matches. This CDR3 has 19 residues. Germline CDR1 reads SGHAT; CDR2 reads FQNNGV. CDR3 amino acids: CASSPYHAGQGGSGNTIYF. In nucleotides, the CDR3 is TGTGCCAGCAGCCCCTACCATGCTGGACAGGGAGGCTCTGGAAACACCATATATTTT.

V is TRBV4-1 and J is TRBJ2-5; D unresolved. Germline V gene sequence: CDR1 MGHRA, CDR2 YSYEKL. CDR3 length: 13 amino acids. V was shortened by 6 bases and J by 5 bases, with 13 bases between the two germline ends. The CDR3 DNA is TGCGCCAGCAGTAAGACCCAAGGGGAGACCCAGTACTTC. It yields the protein CASSKTQGETQYF.

Note on this clone: This same CDR3 is encoded by further DNA sequences in the sample. The CDR3 bases are TGTGCCCTGGGAAGGGACTCGGGGGGCACTGAAGCTTTCTTT. This encodes CALGRDSGGTEAFF. The chain combines TRBV6-6 with TRBJ1-1, with D perhaps TRBD1 (5 bases). V lost 11 bases and J 4 bases, leaving 20 bases between the germline ends. The CDR3 has 14 residues. The germline gives CDR1 MNHNY, CDR2 SVGAGI (reference sequence).

Turning to this clone: The sample has other DNA sequences that encode this CDR3 too. The chain recombines TRBV11-2 with TRBJ1-1; no clear D. The CDR3 totals 11 residues. CDR1 and CDR2 (germline): SGHAT, FQNNGV. The ends were cut back, 2 bases at V and 8 bases at J, with 6 bases in the middle. The CDR3, as DNA: TGTGCCAGCAGCTTACAAAAGGAAGCTTTCTTT. This codes for CASSLQKEAFF.